What follows are 32 T cell receptor beta chains derived from one specimen sequenced in a study of blood T cell repertoires in COVID-19. The table came from immunoSEQ multiplex PCR; TCRdb's copy has only in-frame clones and leaves some out. Found here are 200,000 or so clones, approximately 90% of them singletons; the top ten hold 10% to 11%. Specimen: PBMCs or T cells enriched from blood (not recorded which). The receptor set was obtained from a man aged 25-45 years who had recovered from COVID-19.

This rearrangement joins TRBV19 to TRBJ1-2; D perhaps matches TRBD1 (6 bases). V was shortened by 3 bases and J by 4 bases, with 12 bases between the two germline ends. The CDR3 has 14 residues. The V gene's germline CDR1 is LNHDA and CDR2 SQIVND (reference sequence). The CDR3 region has the DNA TGTGCCAGTAGTATCCGGACAGACGCCTATGGCTACACCTTC. This encodes CASSIRTDAYGYTF.

This sequence joins TRBV5-4 and TRBJ1-1, with 9 bases matching TRBD1. After removal of 5 bases from V and 2 bases from J, the junction contained 10 bases not matched to a gene. This CDR3 is 16 amino acids long. Germline V gene sequence: CDR1 SGHNT, CDR2 YYREEE (reference sequence). CDR3 bases: TGTGCCAGCAGTACCTCGTTGGGACAGGGAAACACTGAAGCTTTCTTT. This encodes CASSTSLGQGNTEAFF.

This clone was observed a single time. J is TRBJ2-2 and V is TRBV6-5; 10 bases align to TRBD2. Looked up from germline, CDR1 is MNHEY and CDR2 is SVGAGI. CDR3 size: 16 residues. With 0 bases clipped from V and 4 bases from J, the junction kept 2 bases outside the gene matches. CDR3 loop: CASSYSLAGATGELFF. The CDR3 bases are TGTGCCAGCAGTTACTCGCTAGCGGGGGCCACCGGGGAGCTGTTTTTT.

The gene calls are TRBV30 and TRBJ1-2; D gene ambiguous. Germline values: CDR1 GTSNPN, CDR2 SVGIG (reference sequence). Trimming stripped 6 bases from V and 0 bases from J, with 17 bases between. This CDR3 comprises 15 residues. CDR3 in DNA: TGTGCCTGCTACCGGTCAGAGGGAACTAACTATGGCTACACCTTC. Its protein is CACYRSEGTNYGYTF.

The chain recombines TRBV4-1 with TRBJ2-4, with D unclear. V was pared by 0 bases and J by 0 bases, with 21 bases between. CDR3 size: 20 residues. The germline V gene encodes CDR1 MGHRA and CDR2 YSYEKL. CDR3 in amino acids: CASSQDFRLSGPLAKNIQYF. Written as DNA, the CDR3 is TGCGCCAGCAGCCAAGATTTTCGTCTTAGTGGGCCCTTAGCCAAAAACATTCAGTACTTC.

The V and J genes are TRBV6-4 and TRBJ2-1; tentative D call: TRBD2 (6 bases). The CDR3 has 15 amino acids. V gave up 0 bases and J gave up 4 bases, with 10 bases separating them. Germline V gives CDR1 MRHNA, CDR2 SNTAGT. Written as DNA, the CDR3 is TGTGCCAGCAGTGACTCACGGGAGCCTTACAATGAGCAGTTCTTC. It encodes CASSDSREPYNEQFF.

The genes are TRBV18 and TRBJ2-7; possible D gene TRBD2, 6 bases. Germline V gene sequence: CDR1 KGHSH, CDR2 LQKENI. The CDR3 spans 13 residues. The V end was cut by 10 bases, the J end by 6 bases, with 19 bases between. The CDR3 DNA follows: TGTGCCACCGGGGGTCTAGAGGAGGGCGAGCAGTACTTC. It codes for CATGGLEEGEQYF.

The table lists this clone with a count of one. The V gene is TRBV18, the J gene TRBJ2-5; 7 bases line up with TRBD2. CDR1 and CDR2 from the germline V gene are KGHSH and LQKENI. The CDR3 is 13 residues long. After removal of 4 bases from V and 5 bases from J, the junction contained 4 bases not matched to a gene. CDR3 region: CASSRGLVETQYF. Here the CDR3 DNA reads TGTGCCAGCTCACGAGGACTAGTCGAGACCCAGTACTTC.

This chain connects TRBV30 to TRBJ1-5, with TRBD1 matching 7 bases. The length of the CDR3 is 14 residues. V gave up 3 bases and J gave up 3 bases; unmatched junction bases: 5. Germline CDR1 is GTSNPN and CDR2 is SVGIG (reference sequence). In DNA form, the CDR3 reads TGTGCCTGGAGCCACGGGACAGTCAATCAGCCCCAGCATTTT. It encodes CAWSHGTVNQPQHF.

CDR3 loop: CASSHPTGTSEQYF. The DNA of the CDR3 is TGTGCCAGCAGTCACCCCACAGGGACGAGCGAGCAGTACTTC. V usage is TRBV3-1 (or the pseudogene TRBV3-2) and J usage is TRBJ2-7; maybe TRBD1 (6 bases). The CDR3 extends over 14 amino acids. Trimming removed 6 bases from V and 6 bases from J, with 18 bases in between. Looked up from germline, CDR1 is LGHDT and CDR2 is YNNKEL (reference sequence).

This clone turned up a few times. The rearrangement joins TRBV7-2 to TRBJ1-6; D not certain. From germline, CDR1 is SGHTA and CDR2 FQGNSA. There are 13 residues in the CDR3. With 5 bases removed from V and 8 bases from J, the gap between germline ends came to 10 bases. The CDR3 here is CASSTHTDSPLHF. Here the CDR3 DNA reads TGTGCCAGCAGCACCCACACCGATTCACCCCTCCACTTT.

This clone was recorded once. The CDR3 DNA sequence: TGTGCCAGCAGCTTAGGGCCGGGACTAGCGGGGGGCGGGACCCAGTACTTC. This translates into CASSLGPGLAGGGTQYF. The chain is built from TRBV7-2 and TRBJ2-5; TRBD2 matches 15 bases. This CDR3 contains 17 residues. V was clipped by 1 base and J by 7 bases; unmatched bases: 7. Germline-derived CDR1 and CDR2 are SGHTA and FQGNSA. The whole variable domain, remainder taken from reference TRBV7-2 and TRBJ2-5, is GAGVSQSPSNKVTEKGKDVELRCDPISGHTALYWYRQSLGQGLEFLIYFQGNSAPDKSGLPSDRFSAERTGGSVSTLTIQRTQQEDSAVYLCASSLGPGLAGGGTQYFGPGTRLLVL.

This clone has only one observation. This sequence joins TRBV6-2 or TRBV6-3 and TRBJ1-5, with unresolved D. The CDR3 consists of 15 residues. Trimming cost V 0 bases and J 1 base, with 7 bases left between them. CDR1 and CDR2 (germline): MNHEY, SVGEGT. CDR3: CASSYSEGSNQPQHF. DNA for the CDR3: TGTGCCAGCAGTTACTCTGAGGGCAGCAATCAGCCCCAGCATTTT.

This rearrangement joins TRBV25-1 to TRBJ1-5; 7 bases align to TRBD1. J was trimmed by 9 bases and V by 5 bases; bases with no gene match: 7. The length of the CDR3 is 13 residues. Germline V gives CDR1 MGHDK, CDR2 SYGVNS. CDR3 sequence: CASSQTGPLPQHF. The DNA for the CDR3 is TGTGCCAGCAGTCAGACAGGGCCTCTGCCCCAGCATTTT. Supplemented by reference TRBV25-1 and TRBJ1-5, the full variable domain reads EADIYQTPRYLVIGTGKKITLECSQTMGHDKMYWYQQDPGMELHLIHYSYGVNSTEKGDLSSESTVSRIRTEHFPLTLESARPSHTSQYLCASSQTGPLPQHFGDGTRLSIL.

The chain has TRBV5-5 and TRBJ1-3; no firm D call. Germline CDR1 and CDR2: SGHKS and YYEKEE (reference sequence). Trimming removed 0 bases from V and 2 bases from J, with 9 bases in between. The CDR3 is 15 amino acids. This CDR3 is CASSLEAVAGNTIYF. In DNA, the CDR3 is TGTGCCAGCAGCTTGGAGGCGGTCGCTGGAAACACCATATATTTT.

The chain employs TRBV9 and TRBJ2-2, with no clear D. Between the trimmed V and J ends, which lost 0 bases and 6 bases, there was a span of 15 bases. In germline, CDR1 is SGDLS, CDR2 YYNGEE. The CDR3 length is 16 residues. CDR3 DNA sequence: TGTGCCAGCAGCGTAGATTTATGGTTGAGCGCCGGGGAGCTGTTTTTT. Translation gives CASSVDLWLSAGELFF.

This chain connects TRBV19 to TRBJ2-2; 10 nucleotides align to TRBD2. This CDR3 comprises 15 residues. Germline values: CDR1 LNHDA, CDR2 SQIVND (reference sequence). V lost 1 base and J lost 4; bases outside the gene matches: 0. This chain's CDR3 is CASSIGTSGTGELFF. CDR3 sequence (DNA): TGTGCCAGTAGTATAGGGACTAGCGGCACCGGGGAGCTGTTTTTT. The complete variable domain, with remaining parts taken from reference TRBV19 and TRBJ2-2, reads DGGITQSPKYLFRKEGQNVTLSCEQNLNHDAMYWYRQDPGQGLRLIYYSQIVNDFQKGDIAEGYSVSREKKESFPLTVTSAQKNPTAFYLCASSIGTSGTGELFFGEGSRLTVL.

This chain joins TRBV27 and TRBJ2-7, with 11 bases identical to TRBD2. CDR1 and CDR2 from the germline V gene are MNHEY and SMNVEV (reference sequence). The CDR3 is 15 amino acids. Germline trimming cut 7 bases from V and 4 bases from J; bases unmatched to any gene: 9. CDR3 loop: CASTGILAGAYEQYF. The CDR3 DNA reads TGTGCCAGCACCGGTATACTAGCGGGAGCATACGAGCAGTACTTC.

The chain has TRBV11-1 and TRBJ2-5, with 10 bases matching TRBD2. V lost 5 bases and J lost 2; bases outside the gene matches: 8. Germline-derived CDR1 and CDR2 are SGHAT and FQDESV (reference sequence). The CDR3 sequence is 16 residues long. The DNA of the CDR3 is TGTGCCAGCAGCGGGCTAGCGGGGGTAAGGCAAGAGACCCAGTACTTC. This sequence encodes CASSGLAGVRQETQYF. Using reference TRBV11-1 and TRBJ2-5 for the parts outside the CDR3, the full variable domain is EAEVAQSPRYKITEKSQAVAFWCDPISGHATLYWYRQILGQGPELLVQFQDESVVDDSQLPKDRFSAERLKGVDSTLKIQPAELGDSAMYLCASSGLAGVRQETQYFGPGTRLLVL.

The chain joins TRBV6-5 to TRBJ1-2; D unresolved. Trimming removed 5 bases from V and 4 bases from J, with 8 bases in between. This CDR3 comprises 12 residues. Germline CDR1 reads MNHEY; CDR2 reads SVGAGI. CDR3 bases: TGTGCCAGCAGTCGTGCCGGCTATGGCTACACCTTC. Translating gives CASSRAGYGYTF.

The rearrangement uses TRBV18 and TRBJ1-1; 10 nucleotides match TRBD1. Germline loops: CDR1 KGHSH, CDR2 LQKENI. The CDR3 sequence is 13 residues long. V shed 3 bases, J shed 7 bases, and the junction held 2 bases outside the gene matches. The CDR3: CASSPRDRGEAFF. CDR3 DNA sequence: TGTGCCAGCTCACCTCGGGACAGGGGTGAAGCTTTCTTT.

This clone appeared once. The gene calls are TRBV2 and TRBJ1-6; 10 bases align to TRBD1. J was trimmed by 0 bases and V by 4 bases; bases with no gene match: 3. This CDR3 contains 17 residues. Germline V gene lookup returns CDR1 SNHLY and CDR2 FYNNEI. The CDR3 coding sequence is TGTGCCAGCAGTGGGGACAGGGGTTCCTCCTATAATTCACCCCTCCACTTT. It encodes CASSGDRGSSYNSPLHF.

The chain links TRBV7-2 to TRBJ1-6, with 7 bases fitting TRBD1. The CDR3 has 15 amino acids. V was pared by 1 base and J by 7 bases, with 4 bases of the junction left unmatched. The germline CDR1 and CDR2 sequences are SGHTA and FQGNSA. CDR3 protein: CASSLGPGQNSPLHF. DNA of the CDR3: TGTGCCAGCAGCTTAGGCCCGGGACAGAATTCACCCCTCCACTTT.

Details on this clone: The same CDR3 can be traced to other DNA sequences in this sample. This sequence joins TRBV5-1 and TRBJ1-2; D remains ambiguous. V shed 2 bases and J shed 4 bases, with 9 bases lying between them. The CDR3 runs 13 residues. CDR1 and CDR2 from the germline V gene are SGHRS and YFSETQ. The CDR3 nucleotides read TGCGCCAGCAGCTTTGGAGATTCCTATGGCTACACCTTC. It encodes CASSFGDSYGYTF.

This clone was seen once. The chain is built from TRBV27 and TRBJ1-6; D unclear. V was shortened by 2 bases and J by 6 bases, with 11 bases between the two germline ends. Germline loops: CDR1 MNHEY, CDR2 SMNVEV (reference sequence). The CDR3 runs to 15 residues. CDR3 residues: CASSLVPGFNSPLHF. The CDR3, as DNA: TGTGCCAGCAGTTTAGTCCCAGGTTTTAATTCACCCCTCCACTTT.

This sequence joins TRBV6-5 and TRBJ1-1; D ambiguous. With 6 bases removed from V and 6 bases from J, the gap between germline ends came to 8 bases. Germline values: CDR1 MNHEY, CDR2 SVGAGI. This CDR3 has 11 amino acids. The CDR3 is CASRVEAEAFF. For the CDR3, the DNA is TGTGCCAGCAGAGTAGAAGCTGAAGCTTTCTTT.

The chain combines TRBV19 with TRBJ1-1; no reliable D call. Germline loops: CDR1 LNHDA, CDR2 SQIVND (reference sequence). The CDR3 has 12 amino acids. With 6 bases removed from V and 5 bases from J, the gap between germline ends came to 10 bases. CDR3 DNA sequence: TGTGCCAGTAGGGCAGGAGGGACTGAAGCTTTCTTT. This sequence encodes CASRAGGTEAFF.

This clone was picked up one time. This chain links TRBV10-3 with TRBJ2-7, with 11 bases lining up with TRBD2. The germline gives CDR1 ENHRY, CDR2 SYGVKD. The trim removed 5 bases at V and 3 bases at J, leaving 3 bases unmatched. CDR3 length equals 14 residues. The CDR3 region is CAISPGTSGYEQYF. CDR3 sequence (DNA): TGTGCCATCAGTCCCGGGACTAGCGGCTACGAGCAGTACTTC.

CDR3 protein: CASSTPSGLTDTQYF. As DNA, the CDR3 is TGTGCCAGCAGCACCCCTAGCGGTCTGACAGATACGCAGTATTTT. The J gene is TRBJ2-3, the V gene TRBV3-1 (or the pseudogene TRBV3-2); TRBD2 aligns across 7 bases. With V trimmed by 5 bases and J by 3 bases, 8 bases remained unmatched. The CDR3 length is 15 residues. Germline V gene lookup returns CDR1 LGHDT and CDR2 YNNKEL (reference sequence).

For the CDR3, the DNA is TGTGCCAGCAGCGTTACAGGGGCCGGGGAGCTGTTTTTT. It codes for CASSVTGAGELFF. The genes are TRBV9 and TRBJ2-2, with 7 nucleotides matching TRBD1. Trimming at V came to 2 bases and at J to 6 bases, leaving 1 base not matched to a gene. The germline V gene has CDR1 SGDLS and CDR2 YYNGEE. This CDR3 spans 13 amino acids.

This chain joins TRBV6-5 and TRBJ2-1, with 7 bases aligning to TRBD2. CDR3 length: 14 amino acids. The V gene's germline CDR1 is MNHEY and CDR2 SVGAGI. The junction had 11 bases not matched to a gene; V was cut back by 8 bases and J by 7 bases. The CDR3 loop reads CASSRSGAQNEQFF. As DNA, the CDR3 is TGTGCCAGCTCTCGAAGCGGGGCGCAGAATGAGCAGTTCTTC.

V and J are TRBV5-5 and TRBJ1-5; 8 bases are shared with TRBD1. The CDR3 contains 16 residues. Germline CDR1 SGHKS, CDR2 YYEKEE (reference sequence). With 1 base clipped from V and 4 bases from J, the junction kept 7 bases outside the gene matches. The DNA of the CDR3 is TGTGCCAGCAGCTTGTTCGGACAGGGTGGGAATCAGCCCCAGCATTTT. It encodes CASSLFGQGGNQPQHF.